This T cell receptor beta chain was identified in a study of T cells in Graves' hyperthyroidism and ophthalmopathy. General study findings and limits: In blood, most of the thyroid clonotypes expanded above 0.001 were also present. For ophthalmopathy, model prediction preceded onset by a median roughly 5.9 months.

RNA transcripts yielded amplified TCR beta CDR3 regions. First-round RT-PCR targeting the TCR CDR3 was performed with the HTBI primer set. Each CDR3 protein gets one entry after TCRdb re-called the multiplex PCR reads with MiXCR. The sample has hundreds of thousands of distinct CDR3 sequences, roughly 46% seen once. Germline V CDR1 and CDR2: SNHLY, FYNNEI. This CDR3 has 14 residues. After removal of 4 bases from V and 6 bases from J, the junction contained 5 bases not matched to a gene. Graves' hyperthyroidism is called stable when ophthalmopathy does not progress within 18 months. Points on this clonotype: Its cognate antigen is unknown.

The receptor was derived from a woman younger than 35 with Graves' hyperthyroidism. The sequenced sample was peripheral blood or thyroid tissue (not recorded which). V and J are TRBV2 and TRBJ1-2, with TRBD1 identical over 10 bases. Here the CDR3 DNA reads TGTGCCAGCAGTGCCCCCGGGACAGGGGATGGCTACACCTTC. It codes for CASSAPGTGDGYTF.